This passage covers 29 T cell receptor beta chains from one sample sequenced in a study of shared clonotypes between healthy human individuals. Assay used: immunoSEQ multiplex PCR; TCRdb lists only in-frame clones, some missing. The table records some 650,000 clones, around 97% of them present only once. The sample was naive CD4+ T cells sorted from blood. Specified subset: CD45RA+ positively selected. These receptor sequences come from a woman younger than 45 in good health.

V usage is TRBV25-1 and J usage is TRBJ2-1; D not resolved. The V end lost 2 bases, the J end lost 10 bases, and 12 bases lay between the germline ends. The V gene's germline CDR1 is MGHDK and CDR2 SYGVNS. The CDR3 consists of 13 residues. CDR3 bases: TGTGCCAGCAGTGAAAGAATAGAATCCGAGCAGTTCTTC. Protein: CASSERIESEQFF.

The CDR3 reads CASSRDLENEKLFF. In DNA, the CDR3 is TGTGCCAGCTCAAGGGACTTGGAAAATGAAAAACTGTTTTTT. The chain is built from TRBV18 and TRBJ1-4, with TRBD1 as a possible D gene (5 bases). The CDR3 is 14 residues long. Germline V lookup: CDR1 KGHSH, CDR2 LQKENI. The germline V and J ends were trimmed by 5 bases and 5 bases, with 12 bases remaining between them.

In regard to this clone: Other nucleotide sequences from this sample produce the same CDR3. V is TRBV10-3 and J is TRBJ2-7; 9 bases line up with TRBD1. Unmatched junction bases numbered 5, after V lost 2 bases and J lost 3 bases. Germline-derived CDR1 and CDR2 are ENHRY and SYGVKD. This CDR3 is built from 15 residues. This CDR3 reads CAISEPGQGNYEQYF. In nucleotides, the CDR3 is TGTGCCATCAGTGAGCCGGGACAGGGAAACTACGAGCAGTACTTC.

The gene calls are TRBV30 and TRBJ2-1, with 9 bases that match TRBD2. J lost 8 bases, V lost 0 bases, and 8 bases had no gene match. Germline CDR1 is GTSNPN and CDR2 is SVGIG (reference sequence). CDR3 length equals 15 residues. CDR3 sequence: CAWSVLREGLDEQFF. DNA for the CDR3: TGTGCCTGGAGTGTACTGCGGGAGGGCTTAGATGAGCAGTTCTTC. Looking up the rest from reference TRBV30 and TRBJ2-1 gives the full variable domain: SQTIHQWPATLVQPVGSPLSLECTVEGTSNPNLYWYRQAAGRGLQLLFYSVGIGQISSEVPQNLSASRPQDRQFILSSKKLLLSDSGFYLCAWSVLREGLDEQFFGPGTRLTVL.

The genes are TRBV6-5 and TRBJ2-2; TRBD2 aligns across 9 bases. J was trimmed by 5 bases and V by 8 bases; bases with no gene match: 6. This CDR3 comprises 14 residues. Per germline, CDR1 MNHEY and CDR2 SVGAGI. CDR3 residues: CASGSGSETGELFF. CDR3 sequence (DNA): TGTGCCAGCGGTAGCGGGAGTGAGACCGGGGAGCTGTTTTTT.

This clone has a single count. The chain is built from TRBV28 and TRBJ2-1; 10 bases align to TRBD1. Germline CDR1 and CDR2: MDHEN and SYDVKM. The CDR3 sequence is 16 residues long. Trimming cost V 6 bases and J 6 bases; bases outside gene matches: 11. In DNA form, the CDR3 reads TGTGCCAGCAGGGCCCGGGACAGGGGTCTTCTCAATGAGCAGTTCTTC. This encodes CASRARDRGLLNEQFF.

A word on this clone: The identical CDR3 is also encoded by other nucleotide sequences in the sample. The CDR3 protein is CASSFSRETQYF. In DNA form, the CDR3 reads TGTGCCAGCAGCTTTAGTCGAGAGACCCAGTACTTC. V is TRBV7-9 and J is TRBJ2-5; D call uncertain. Germline CDR1 SEHNR, CDR2 FQNEAQ (reference sequence). Trimming removed 3 bases at V and 4 bases at J, with 6 bases between. The CDR3 covers 12 residues.

The chain carries TRBV9 and TRBJ1-3; possibly TRBD1 for D (5 bases). The CDR3 totals 14 residues. The germline CDR1 and CDR2 sequences are SGDLS and YYNGEE. The V end was cut by 2 bases, the J end by 3 bases, with 9 bases between. Written as DNA, the CDR3 is TGTGCCAGCAGCGTTGGGGCTGGTGGAAACACCATATATTTT. Amino acids: CASSVGAGGNTIYF.

This chain uses TRBV28 with TRBJ1-1; D not certain. Germline loops: CDR1 MDHEN, CDR2 SYDVKM. This CDR3 has 11 amino acids. V gave up 6 bases and J gave up 8 bases, with 10 bases separating them. The CDR3 DNA reads TGTGCCAGCAGCAACCGGAGGGAAGCTTTCTTT. Translating it yields CASSNRREAFF.

The J gene is TRBJ2-1, the V gene TRBV28; D possibly corresponds to TRBD2 (5 bases). Germline CDR1 is MDHEN and CDR2 is SYDVKM. Trimming shortened V by 5 bases and J by 5 bases, and 16 bases separated the two germline ends. The CDR3 runs to 15 residues. The CDR3 loop reads CASSGLGVGHNEQFF. The CDR3 DNA sequence: TGTGCCAGCAGTGGCCTCGGGGTGGGTCACAATGAGCAGTTCTTC. The full variable domain, rest sourced from reference TRBV28 and TRBJ2-1, is DVKVTQSSRYLVKRTGEKVFLECVQDMDHENMFWYRQDPGLGLRLIYFSYDVKMKEKGDIPEGYSVSREKKERFSLILESASTNQTSMYLCASSGLGVGHNEQFFGPGTRLTVL.

V is TRBV5-4 and J is TRBJ2-3; the D is unclear. V lost 1 base, J lost 4 bases, and 7 bases lay in between. CDR3 size: 13 residues. Germline lookup yields CDR1 SGHNT and CDR2 YYREEE (reference sequence). Written as DNA, the CDR3 is TGTGCCAGCAGCTTGAGTGGTCCAGATACGCAGTATTTT. As protein: CASSLSGPDTQYF.

The V call is TRBV18, the J call TRBJ2-7; either TRBD1 or TRBD2 may fit D (5 bases each). This CDR3 is built from 13 residues. Trimming removed 8 bases from V and 6 bases from J, with 17 bases in between. The germline gives CDR1 KGHSH, CDR2 LQKENI. Here the CDR3 DNA reads TGTGCCAGCACGACCCCAGGGAGAGCCGAGCAGTACTTC. Protein: CASTTPGRAEQYF. Using reference TRBV18 and TRBJ2-7 for the parts outside the CDR3, the full variable domain is NAGVMQNPRHLVRRRGQEARLRCSPMKGHSHVYWYRQLPEEGLKFMVYLQKENIIDESGMPKERFSAEFPKEGPSILRIQQVVRGDSAAYFCASTTPGRAEQYFGPGTRLTVT.

The V and J genes are TRBV6-1 and TRBJ2-5; D possibly corresponds to TRBD1 (6 bases). CDR1 is MNHNS, CDR2 SASEGT, per germline. The ends were cut back, 9 bases at V and 4 bases at J, with 18 bases in the middle. CDR3 length equals 14 residues. DNA of the CDR3: TGTGCCAGTCGCTCTTACAGGGTTGGAGAGACCCAGTACTTC. Translating gives CASRSYRVGETQYF.

J is TRBJ2-3 and V is TRBV6-4, with D uncertain. Trimming pared 4 bases from V and 6 bases from J, leaving 11 bases between. The germline CDR1 and CDR2 sequences are MRHNA and SNTAGT. The CDR3 loop spans 13 amino acids. CDR3 protein: CASSARAQDTQYF. The CDR3, as DNA: TGTGCCAGCAGTGCCCGGGCCCAGGATACGCAGTATTTT.

The chain recombines TRBV28 with TRBJ1-5; TRBD1 agrees at 7 bases. This CDR3 comprises 15 residues. Trimming took 7 bases from V and 3 from J; bases not matched to a gene: 9. Germline-derived CDR1 and CDR2 are MDHEN and SYDVKM. The CDR3 nucleotides are TGTGCCAGCAATACAGGGGCCCCATCCAATCAGCCCCAGCATTTT. Amino acid sequence: CASNTGAPSNQPQHF.

The chain is built from TRBV5-1 and TRBJ1-5; D ambiguous. Germline V gives CDR1 SGHRS, CDR2 YFSETQ. Between the trimmed V and J ends, which lost 4 bases and 0 bases, there was a span of 8 bases. The CDR3 extends over 14 amino acids. CDR3 sequence reads: CASSVDGSNQPQHF. DNA for the CDR3: TGCGCCAGCAGCGTAGACGGTAGCAATCAGCCCCAGCATTTT.

As regards this clone: Other DNA sequences in the same sample also yield this CDR3. This chain joins TRBV20-1 and TRBJ2-7; D remains ambiguous. The V gene's germline CDR1 is DFQATT and CDR2 SNEGSKA (reference sequence). This CDR3 is 11 amino acids long. Trimming stripped 3 bases from V and 3 bases from J, with 6 bases between. CDR3 nucleotide sequence: TGCAGTGCTAGCCCGAGCTACGAGCAGTACTTC. Translated, it gives CSASPSYEQYF.

This chain links TRBV5-1 with TRBJ2-7, with D maybe TRBD1 (6 bases). Per germline, CDR1 SGHRS and CDR2 YFSETQ. The length of the CDR3 is 15 residues. The germline V and J ends were trimmed by 4 bases and 4 bases, with 18 bases remaining between them. The CDR3 bases are TGCGCCAGCAGCACGGGACAAAATGGGGTATACGAGCAGTACTTC. This translates into CASSTGQNGVYEQYF.

The chain links TRBV19 to TRBJ2-3, with D possibly matching TRBD2 (6 bases). In germline, CDR1 is LNHDA, CDR2 SQIVND (reference sequence). Trimming took 6 bases from V and 0 from J, leaving 19 bases between them. The CDR3 is 17 amino acids. The CDR3 DNA follows: TGTGCCAGTAGCCCCCGCCGGGGGTCTCCTAGCACAGATACGCAGTATTTT. Translating it yields CASSPRRGSPSTDTQYF. The full variable domain, rest sourced from reference TRBV19 and TRBJ2-3, is DGGITQSPKYLFRKEGQNVTLSCEQNLNHDAMYWYRQDPGQGLRLIYYSQIVNDFQKGDIAEGYSVSREKKESFPLTVTSAQKNPTAFYLCASSPRRGSPSTDTQYFGPGTRLTVL.

The chain recombines TRBV21-1 with TRBJ2-7; the table assigns TRBD1, which was not confirmed against the DNA. TRBV21-1 is described as a pseudogene. The CDR3 spans 15 residues. The CDR3 here is CASSKAGQVRYEQYF. Written as DNA, the CDR3 is TGTGCCAGCAGCAAAGCCGGACAGGTTCGGTACGAGCAGTACTTC.

CDR3 sequence (DNA): TGTGCCAGCAATACCGGGACTCGACGCAATGAGCAGTTCTTC. Protein sequence: CASNTGTRRNEQFF. This chain connects TRBV28 to TRBJ2-1, with a possible D match to TRBD2 (6 bases). Germline values: CDR1 MDHEN, CDR2 SYDVKM. V was cut by 7 bases and J by 6 bases, with 16 bases left in between. The CDR3 length is 14 residues.

In DNA, the CDR3 is TGTGCCAGCAGGATTGGACTAGCCGCGAACGAGCAGTACTTC. Amino acid sequence: CASRIGLAANEQYF. V is TRBV2 and J is TRBJ2-7; 8 bases align to TRBD2. Trimming removed 6 bases from V and 5 bases from J; junction bases left unmatched: 9. CDR3 size: 14 residues. Per the germline V gene, CDR1 is SNHLY and CDR2 is FYNNEI.

This chain links TRBV11-2 with TRBJ2-7; a possible D gene is TRBD2 (6 bases). Germline V CDR1 and CDR2: SGHAT, FQNNGV. The CDR3 runs to 17 residues. Trimming took 2 bases from V and 3 from J, leaving 20 bases between them. The CDR3 sequence is CASSLFSWRENFYEQYF. The CDR3, as DNA: TGTGCCAGCAGCTTATTCTCTTGGCGGGAAAACTTCTACGAGCAGTACTTC.

This sequence joins TRBV2 and TRBJ2-5; the D is unclear. This CDR3 region has 14 residues. Germline CDR1 reads SNHLY; CDR2 reads FYNNEI. V lost 4 bases and J 1 base, leaving 10 bases between the germline ends. The CDR3 DNA reads as TGTGCCAGCAGTGCCAGCAAGATCCAAGAGACCCAGTACTTC. This encodes CASSASKIQETQYF.

The chain couples TRBV5-1 to TRBJ1-1, with TRBD1 matching over 9 bases. Germline assignment: CDR1 SGHRS and CDR2 YFSETQ. The CDR3 consists of 15 residues. V dropped 4 bases and J dropped 4; count of bases not matched to a gene: 8. The CDR3, as DNA: TGCGCCAGCAGCCCTACCGGGACAGGGTTCACTGAAGCTTTCTTT. Encoded protein: CASSPTGTGFTEAFF.

This clone has only one observation. For the CDR3, the DNA is TGTGCCAGCAGCCGGGGCGCCGGCACTGAAGCTTTCTTT. The encoded protein is CASSRGAGTEAFF. The chain joins TRBV4-2 to TRBJ1-1, with TRBD1 as a possible D gene (5 bases). From germline, CDR1 is LGHNA and CDR2 YNFKEQ. The germline V and J ends were trimmed by 4 bases and 4 bases, with 10 bases remaining between them. The CDR3 is 13 residues long.

V usage is TRBV11-2 and J usage is TRBJ2-3, with 9 positions matching TRBD2. With V trimmed by 5 bases and J by 4 bases, 16 bases remained unmatched. CDR3 length equals 18 residues. CDR1 and CDR2 (germline): SGHAT, FQNNGV. The CDR3 DNA sequence: TGTGCCAGCAGCCCCTGGCGGTCTAGCGGGATGGTGGCAGATACGCAGTATTTT. Amino acids: CASSPWRSSGMVADTQYF. Combining the CDR3 with reference TRBV11-2 and TRBJ2-3 gives the whole variable domain EAGVAQSPRYKIIEKRQSVAFWCNPISGHATLYWYQQILGQGPKLLIQFQNNGVVDDSQLPKDRFSAERLKGVDSTLKIQPAKLEDSAVYLCASSPWRSSGMVADTQYFGPGTRLTVL.

The chain combines TRBV28 with TRBJ1-1, with a tentative D call TRBD1 (5 bases). The CDR3 has 14 amino acids. The V gene lost 7 bases and the J gene lost 1 base, with 13 bases spanning the gap. Germline-derived CDR1 and CDR2 are MDHEN and SYDVKM. The CDR3 sequence: CASKRDGSNTEAFF. The CDR3 DNA reads TGTGCCAGCAAGCGGGACGGATCGAACACTGAAGCTTTCTTT. The whole variable domain, remainder taken from reference TRBV28 and TRBJ1-1, is DVKVTQSSRYLVKRTGEKVFLECVQDMDHENMFWYRQDPGLGLRLIYFSYDVKMKEKGDIPEGYSVSREKKERFSLILESASTNQTSMYLCASKRDGSNTEAFFGQGTRLTVV.

The J gene is TRBJ1-2, the V gene TRBV5-6, with D unresolved. CDR1 is SGHDT and CDR2 is YYEEEE in the germline V gene. Trimming pared 4 bases from V and 4 bases from J, leaving 11 bases between. The CDR3 covers 13 residues. This CDR3 reads CASSPSGTYGYTF. DNA of the CDR3: TGTGCCAGCAGCCCATCGGGTACCTATGGCTACACCTTC.